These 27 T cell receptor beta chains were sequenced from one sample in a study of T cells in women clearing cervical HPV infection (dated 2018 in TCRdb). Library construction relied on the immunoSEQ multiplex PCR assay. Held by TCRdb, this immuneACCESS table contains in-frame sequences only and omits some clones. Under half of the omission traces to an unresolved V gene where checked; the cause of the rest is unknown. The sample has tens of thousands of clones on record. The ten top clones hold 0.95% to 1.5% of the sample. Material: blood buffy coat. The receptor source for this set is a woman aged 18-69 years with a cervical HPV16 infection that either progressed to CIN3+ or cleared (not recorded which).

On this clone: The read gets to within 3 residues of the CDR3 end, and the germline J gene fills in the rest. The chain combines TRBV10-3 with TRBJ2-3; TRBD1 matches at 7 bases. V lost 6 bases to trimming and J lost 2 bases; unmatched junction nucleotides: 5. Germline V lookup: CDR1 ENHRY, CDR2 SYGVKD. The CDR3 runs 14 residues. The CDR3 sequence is CAIRPGQNTDTQYF. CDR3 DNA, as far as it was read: TGTGCCATCAGGCCGGGACAGAACACAGATACG.

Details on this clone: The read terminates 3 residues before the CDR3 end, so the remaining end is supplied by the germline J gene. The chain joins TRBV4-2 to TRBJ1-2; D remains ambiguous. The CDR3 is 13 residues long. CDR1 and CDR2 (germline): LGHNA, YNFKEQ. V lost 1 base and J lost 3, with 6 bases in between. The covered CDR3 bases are TGTGCCAGCAGCCAAGTTTCCGACTATGGC. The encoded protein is CASSQVSDYG. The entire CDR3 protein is CASSQVSDYGYTF.

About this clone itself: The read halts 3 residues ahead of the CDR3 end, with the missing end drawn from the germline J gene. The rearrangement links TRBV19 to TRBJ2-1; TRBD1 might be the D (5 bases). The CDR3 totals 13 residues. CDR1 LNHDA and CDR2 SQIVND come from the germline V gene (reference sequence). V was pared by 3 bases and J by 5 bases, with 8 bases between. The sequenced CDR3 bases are TGTGCCAGTAGTATTGGCAGGGACAATGAG. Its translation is CASSIGRDNE. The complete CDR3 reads CASSIGRDNEQFF. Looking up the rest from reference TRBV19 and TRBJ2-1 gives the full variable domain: DGGITQSPKYLFRKEGQNVTLSCEQNLNHDAMYWYRQDPGQGLRLIYYSQIVNDFQKGDIAEGYSVSREKKESFPLTVTSAQKNPTAFYLCASSIGRDNEQFFGPGTRLTVL.

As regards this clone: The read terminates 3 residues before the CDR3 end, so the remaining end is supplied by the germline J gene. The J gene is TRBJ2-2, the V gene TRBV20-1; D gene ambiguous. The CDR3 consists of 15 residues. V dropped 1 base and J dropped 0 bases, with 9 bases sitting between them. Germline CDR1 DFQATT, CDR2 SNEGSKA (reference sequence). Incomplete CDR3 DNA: TGCAGTGCTAGAGGACTTTTAGCGAACACCGGGGAG. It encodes CSARGLLANTGE. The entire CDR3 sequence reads CSARGLLANTGELFF.

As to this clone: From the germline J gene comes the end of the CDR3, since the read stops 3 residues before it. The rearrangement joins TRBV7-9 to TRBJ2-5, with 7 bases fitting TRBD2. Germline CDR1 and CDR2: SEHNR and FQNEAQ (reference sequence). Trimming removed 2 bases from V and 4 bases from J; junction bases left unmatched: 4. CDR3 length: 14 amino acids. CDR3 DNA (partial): TGTGCCAGCAGCTTAAGCGGGGCGCGAGAGACC. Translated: CASSLSGARET. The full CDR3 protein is CASSLSGARETQYF.

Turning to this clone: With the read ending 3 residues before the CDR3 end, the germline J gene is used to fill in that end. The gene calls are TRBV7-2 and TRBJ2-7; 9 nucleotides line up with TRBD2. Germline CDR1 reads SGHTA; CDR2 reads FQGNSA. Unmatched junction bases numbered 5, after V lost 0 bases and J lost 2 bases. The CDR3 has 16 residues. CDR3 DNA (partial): TGTGCCAGCAGCTTAGCGCTTAGCGGGGGTGCCTACGAG. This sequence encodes CASSLALSGGAYE. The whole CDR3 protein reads CASSLALSGGAYEQYF.

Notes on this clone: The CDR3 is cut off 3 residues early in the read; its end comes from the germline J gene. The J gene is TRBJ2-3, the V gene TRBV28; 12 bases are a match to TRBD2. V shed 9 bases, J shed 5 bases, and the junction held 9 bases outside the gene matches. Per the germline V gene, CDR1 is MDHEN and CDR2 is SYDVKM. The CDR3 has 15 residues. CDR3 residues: CASPRLAGEIDTQYF. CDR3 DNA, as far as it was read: TGTGCCAGTCCAAGACTAGCGGGAGAGATAGATACG.

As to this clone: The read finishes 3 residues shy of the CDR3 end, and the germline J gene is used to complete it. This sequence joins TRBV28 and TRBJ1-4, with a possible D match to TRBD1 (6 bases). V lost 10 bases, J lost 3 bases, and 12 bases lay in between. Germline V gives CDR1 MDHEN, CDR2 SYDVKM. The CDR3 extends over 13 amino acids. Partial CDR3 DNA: TGTGCCAACCCTAGGGGGTCTAATGAAAAA. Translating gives CANPRGSNEK. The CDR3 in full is CANPRGSNEKLFF.

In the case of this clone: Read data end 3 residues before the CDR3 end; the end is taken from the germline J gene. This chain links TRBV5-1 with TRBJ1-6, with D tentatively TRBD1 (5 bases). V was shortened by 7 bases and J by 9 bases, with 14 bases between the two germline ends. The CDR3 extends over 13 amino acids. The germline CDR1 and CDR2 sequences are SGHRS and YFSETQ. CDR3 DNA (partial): TGCGCCAGCGGTAAGGGGCTCGGTTCACCC. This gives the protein CASGKGLGSP. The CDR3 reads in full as CASGKGLGSPLHF.

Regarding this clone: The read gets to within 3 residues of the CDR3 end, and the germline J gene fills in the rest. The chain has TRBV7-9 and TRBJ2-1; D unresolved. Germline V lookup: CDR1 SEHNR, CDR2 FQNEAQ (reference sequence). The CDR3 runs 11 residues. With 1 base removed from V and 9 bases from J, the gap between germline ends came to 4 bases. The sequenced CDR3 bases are TGTGCCAGCAGCTTAGTTAGTGAG. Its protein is CASSLVSE. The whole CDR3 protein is CASSLVSEQFF.

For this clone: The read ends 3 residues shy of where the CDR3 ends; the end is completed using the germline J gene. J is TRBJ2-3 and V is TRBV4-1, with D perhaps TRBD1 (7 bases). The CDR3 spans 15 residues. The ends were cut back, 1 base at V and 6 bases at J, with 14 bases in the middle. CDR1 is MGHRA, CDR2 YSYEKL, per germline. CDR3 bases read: TGCGCCAGCAGCCAAGTCGGGGCAGGGGGGGATACG. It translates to CASSQVGAGGDT. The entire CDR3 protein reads CASSQVGAGGDTQYF.

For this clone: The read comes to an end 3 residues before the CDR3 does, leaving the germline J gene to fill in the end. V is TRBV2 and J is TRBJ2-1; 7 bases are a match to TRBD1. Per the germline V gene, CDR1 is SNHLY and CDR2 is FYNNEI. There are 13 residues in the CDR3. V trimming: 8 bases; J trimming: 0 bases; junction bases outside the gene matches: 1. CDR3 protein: CASRDSSYNEQFF. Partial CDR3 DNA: TGTGCCAGCCGGGACAGCTCCTACAATGAG.

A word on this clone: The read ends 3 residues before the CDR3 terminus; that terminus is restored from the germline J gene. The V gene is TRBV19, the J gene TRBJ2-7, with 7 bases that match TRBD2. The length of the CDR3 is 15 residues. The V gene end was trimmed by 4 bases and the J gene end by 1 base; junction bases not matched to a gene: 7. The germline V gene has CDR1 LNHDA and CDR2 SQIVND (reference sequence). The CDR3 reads CASSTVAGLSYEQYF. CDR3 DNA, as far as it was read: TGTGCCAGTAGTACAGTAGCGGGCTTGTCCTACGAG.

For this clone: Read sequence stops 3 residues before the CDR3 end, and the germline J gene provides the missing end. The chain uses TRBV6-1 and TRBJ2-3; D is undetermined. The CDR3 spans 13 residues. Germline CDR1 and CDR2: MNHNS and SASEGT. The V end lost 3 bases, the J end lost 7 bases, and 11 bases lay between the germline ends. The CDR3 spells CASSDERRNTQYF. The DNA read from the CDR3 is TGTGCCAGCAGTGACGAGCGTAGGAATACG.

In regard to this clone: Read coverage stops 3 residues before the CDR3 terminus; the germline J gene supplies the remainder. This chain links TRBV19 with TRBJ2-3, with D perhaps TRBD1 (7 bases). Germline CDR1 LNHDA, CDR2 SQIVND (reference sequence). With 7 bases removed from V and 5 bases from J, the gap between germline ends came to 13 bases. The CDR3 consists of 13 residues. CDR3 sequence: CASKSQGGDTQYF. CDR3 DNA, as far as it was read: TGTGCCAGTAAAAGCCAGGGGGGAGATACG.

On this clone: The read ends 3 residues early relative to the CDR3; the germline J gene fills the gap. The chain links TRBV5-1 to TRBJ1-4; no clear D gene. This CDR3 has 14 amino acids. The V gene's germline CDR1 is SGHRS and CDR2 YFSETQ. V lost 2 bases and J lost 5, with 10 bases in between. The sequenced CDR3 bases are TGCGCCAGCAGCTTTTCCGGGGAGAATGAAAAA. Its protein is CASSFSGENEK. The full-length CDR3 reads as CASSFSGENEKLFF.

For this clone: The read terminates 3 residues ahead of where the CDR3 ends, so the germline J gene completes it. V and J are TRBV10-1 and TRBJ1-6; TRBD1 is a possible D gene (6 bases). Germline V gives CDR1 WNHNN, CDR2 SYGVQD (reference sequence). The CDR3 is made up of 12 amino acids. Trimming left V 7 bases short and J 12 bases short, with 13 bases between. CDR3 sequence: CASKQGSGPLHF. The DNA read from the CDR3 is TGCGCCAGCAAACAGGGCTCAGGACCC.

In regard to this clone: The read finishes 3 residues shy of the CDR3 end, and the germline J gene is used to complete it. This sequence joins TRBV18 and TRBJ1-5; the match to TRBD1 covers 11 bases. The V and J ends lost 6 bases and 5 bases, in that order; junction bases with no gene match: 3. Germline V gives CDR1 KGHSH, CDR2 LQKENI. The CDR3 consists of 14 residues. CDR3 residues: CASSRTGGDQPQHF. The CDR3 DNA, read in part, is TGTGCCAGCTCGCGGACAGGGGGCGATCAGCCC.

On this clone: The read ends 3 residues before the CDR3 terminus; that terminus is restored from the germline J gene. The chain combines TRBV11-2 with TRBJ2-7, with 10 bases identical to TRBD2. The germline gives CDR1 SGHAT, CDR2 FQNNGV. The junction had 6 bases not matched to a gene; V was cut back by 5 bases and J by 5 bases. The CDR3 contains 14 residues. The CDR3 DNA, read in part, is TGTGCCAGCAGCCAACCGGGACTAGCGAACGAG. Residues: CASSQPGLANE. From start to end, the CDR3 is CASSQPGLANEQYF.

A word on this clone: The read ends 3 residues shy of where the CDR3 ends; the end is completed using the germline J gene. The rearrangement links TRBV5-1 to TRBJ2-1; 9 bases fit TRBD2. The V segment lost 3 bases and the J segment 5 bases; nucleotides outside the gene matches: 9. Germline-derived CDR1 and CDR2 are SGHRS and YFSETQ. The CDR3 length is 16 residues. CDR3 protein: CASSSVKSGGNNEQFF. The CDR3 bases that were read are TGCGCCAGCAGCTCCGTAAAAAGCGGGGGGAACAATGAG.

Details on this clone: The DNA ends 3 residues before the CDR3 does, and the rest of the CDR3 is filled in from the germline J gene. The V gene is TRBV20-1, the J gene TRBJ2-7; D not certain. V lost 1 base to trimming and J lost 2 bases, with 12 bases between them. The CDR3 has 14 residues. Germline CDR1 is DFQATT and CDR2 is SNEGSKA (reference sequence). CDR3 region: CSARGQTRTYEQYF. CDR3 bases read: TGCAGTGCTAGAGGACAAACCAGAACCTACGAG.

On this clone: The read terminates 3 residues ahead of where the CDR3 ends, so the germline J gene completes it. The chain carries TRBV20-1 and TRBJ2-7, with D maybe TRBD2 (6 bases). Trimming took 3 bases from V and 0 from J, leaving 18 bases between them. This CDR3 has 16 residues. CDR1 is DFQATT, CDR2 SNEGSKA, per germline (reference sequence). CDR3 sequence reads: CSASQARGGISYEQYF. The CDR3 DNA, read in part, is TGCAGTGCTAGCCAAGCCCGCGGCGGGATCTCCTACGAG.

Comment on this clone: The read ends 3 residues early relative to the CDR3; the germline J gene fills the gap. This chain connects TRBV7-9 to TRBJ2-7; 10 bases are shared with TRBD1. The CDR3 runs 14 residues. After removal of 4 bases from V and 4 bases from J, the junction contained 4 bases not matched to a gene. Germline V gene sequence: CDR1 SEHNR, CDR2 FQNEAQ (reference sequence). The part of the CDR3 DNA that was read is TGTGCCAGCAGCTGGGACAGGGGCGATTACGAG. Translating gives CASSWDRGDYE. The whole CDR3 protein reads CASSWDRGDYEQYF.

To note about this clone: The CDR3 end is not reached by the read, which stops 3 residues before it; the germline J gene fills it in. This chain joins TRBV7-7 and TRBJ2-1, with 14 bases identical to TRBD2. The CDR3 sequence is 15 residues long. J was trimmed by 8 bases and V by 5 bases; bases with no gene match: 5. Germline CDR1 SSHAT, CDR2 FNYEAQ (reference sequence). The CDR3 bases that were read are TGTGCCAGCAGCGCCGGACTAGCGGGAGGTGATGAG. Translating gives CASSAGLAGGDE. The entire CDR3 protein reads CASSAGLAGGDEQFF. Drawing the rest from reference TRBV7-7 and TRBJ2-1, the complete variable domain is GAGVSQSPRYKVTKRGQDVTLRCDPISSHATLYWYQQALGQGPEFLTYFNYEAQPDKSGLPSDRFSAERPEGSISTLTIQRTEQRDSAMYRCASSAGLAGGDEQFFGPGTRLTVL.

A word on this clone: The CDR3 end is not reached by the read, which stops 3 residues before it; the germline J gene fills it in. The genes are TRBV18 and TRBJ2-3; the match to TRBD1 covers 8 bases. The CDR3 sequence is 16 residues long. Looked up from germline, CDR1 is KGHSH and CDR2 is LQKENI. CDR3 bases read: TGTGCCAGCTCCCCTGGGACAGGAGGTATGGTAGAGACG. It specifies CASSPGTGGMVET. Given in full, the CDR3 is CASSPGTGGMVETQYF.

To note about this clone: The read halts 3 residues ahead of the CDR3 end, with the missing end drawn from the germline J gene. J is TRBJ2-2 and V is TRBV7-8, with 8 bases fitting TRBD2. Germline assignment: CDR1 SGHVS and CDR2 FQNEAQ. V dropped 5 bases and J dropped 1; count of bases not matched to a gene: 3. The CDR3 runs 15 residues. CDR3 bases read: TGTGCCAGCAGCCTCGGGACTAGGAACACCGGGGAG. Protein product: CASSLGTRNTGE. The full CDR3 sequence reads CASSLGTRNTGELFF.

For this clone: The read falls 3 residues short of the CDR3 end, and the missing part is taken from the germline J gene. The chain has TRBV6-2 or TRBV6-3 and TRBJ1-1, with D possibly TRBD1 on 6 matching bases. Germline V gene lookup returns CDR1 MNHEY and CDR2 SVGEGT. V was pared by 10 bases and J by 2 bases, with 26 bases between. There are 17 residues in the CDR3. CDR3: CATINAAYEGVNTEAFF. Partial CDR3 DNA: TGTGCCACTATCAACGCGGCCTACGAGGGGGTAAACACTGAA.